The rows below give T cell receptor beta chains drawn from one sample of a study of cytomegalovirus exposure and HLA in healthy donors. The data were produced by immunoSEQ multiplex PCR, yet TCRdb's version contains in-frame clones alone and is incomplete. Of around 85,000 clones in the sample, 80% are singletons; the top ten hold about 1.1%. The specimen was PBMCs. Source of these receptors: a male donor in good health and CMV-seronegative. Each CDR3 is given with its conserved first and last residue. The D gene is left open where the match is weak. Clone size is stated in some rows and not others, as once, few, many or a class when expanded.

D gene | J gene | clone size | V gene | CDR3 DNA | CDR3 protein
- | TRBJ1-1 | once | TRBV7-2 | TGTGCCAGCAGTTCACCGGGACACAACACTGAAGCTTTCTTT | CASSSPGHNTEAFF
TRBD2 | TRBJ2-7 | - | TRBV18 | TGTGCCAGCTCTCTAGCGGGAGTCTTACACGAGCAGTACTTC | CASSLAGVLHEQYF
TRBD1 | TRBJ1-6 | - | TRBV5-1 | TGCGCCAGCAGCTTGGATGGACAGGGCAATTCACCCCTCCACTTT | CASSLDGQGNSPLHF
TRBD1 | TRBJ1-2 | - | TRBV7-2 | TGTGCCAGCAGCGGGGACAGGAGGAAGGATGGCTACACCTTC | CASSGDRRKDGYTF
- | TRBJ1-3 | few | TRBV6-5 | TGTGCCAGCAGTGCGTCTCGCGGAAACACCATATATTTT | CASSASRGNTIYF
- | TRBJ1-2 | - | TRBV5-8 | TGTGCCAGCAGCTTGGACAGGGTTCTGCGTGGCTACACCTTC | CASSLDRVLRGYTF
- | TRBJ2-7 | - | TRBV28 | TGTGCCAGCAGTTCCCACTACGAGCAGTACTTC | CASSSHYEQYF
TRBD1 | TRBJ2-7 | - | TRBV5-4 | TGTGCCAGCAGCTCGGGCCGGGACAGGGGGGTCTACGAGCAGTACTTC | CASSSGRDRGVYEQYF
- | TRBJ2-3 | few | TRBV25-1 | TGTGCCAGCAGTGATCCAGGCTTGCCACCTACGCAGTATTTT | CASSDPGLPPTQYF
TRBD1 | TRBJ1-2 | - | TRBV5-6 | TGTGCCAGCAGTTGGGGCTTACAGGGGAACTATGGCTACCCCTTC | CASSWGLQGNYGYPF
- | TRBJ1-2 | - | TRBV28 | TGTGCCAGCAGTATCACAGAATTCTTCTATGGCTACACCTTC | CASSITEFFYGYTF
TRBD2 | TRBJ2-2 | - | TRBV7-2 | TGTGCCAGCAGCTTAGCAGGTCGGGGGGACGCCGGGGAGCTGTTTTTT | CASSLAGRGDAGELFF
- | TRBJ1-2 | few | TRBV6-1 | TGTGCCAGCAGTGAAGTCGGGGTCTATGGCTACACCTTC | CASSEVGVYGYTF
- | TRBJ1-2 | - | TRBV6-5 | TGTGCCAGCAGGCCCGACAGGTCCTATGGCTACACCTTC | CASRPDRSYGYTF
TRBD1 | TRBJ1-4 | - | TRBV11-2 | TGTGCCAGCAGCACCGGACAGGGAACAACTAATGAAAAACTGTTTTTT | CASSTGQGTTNEKLFF
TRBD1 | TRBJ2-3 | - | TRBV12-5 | TGTGCTAGTGGTTGGGGACAGGAAGCACGATTTACAGATACGCAGTATTTT | CASGWGQEARFTDTQYF
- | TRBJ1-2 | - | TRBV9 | TGTGCCAGCAGCTCCCCGGGAGGGGGATATGGCTACACCTTC | CASSSPGGGYGYTF
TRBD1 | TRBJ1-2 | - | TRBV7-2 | TGTGCCAGCAGCTCCGGACAGGGAAATTCATATGGCTACACCTTC | CASSSGQGNSYGYTF
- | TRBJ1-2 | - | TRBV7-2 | TGTGCCAGCAGCCCTTGGACAGCGCTGCTGTATGGCTACACCTTC | CASSPWTALLYGYTF
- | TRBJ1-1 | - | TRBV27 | TGTGCCAGCGCACGGGAAGGGGGGGTAGTCACTGAAGCTTTCTTT | CASAREGGVVTEAFF
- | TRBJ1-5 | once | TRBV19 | TGTGCCAGTAGTATAGGGACAGCGATGGGTTTGCCCCAGAATTTT | CASSIGTAMGLPQNF
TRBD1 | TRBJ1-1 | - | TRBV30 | TGTGCCTGGAGTACTACAGGGGGGCGAGCTTTCTTT | CAWSTTGGRAFF
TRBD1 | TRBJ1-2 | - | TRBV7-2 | TGTGCCAGCAGCTTAGGACAGGGAAACTATGGCTACCCCTTC | CASSLGQGNYGYPF
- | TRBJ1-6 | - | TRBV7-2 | TGTGCCAGCAGCTTAGTTGTATTCGGTAATTCACCCCTCCACTTT | CASSLVVFGNSPLHF
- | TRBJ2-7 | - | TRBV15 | TGTGCCACCAGCAGAGATCGGTACGAGCAGTACTTC | CATSRDRYEQYF
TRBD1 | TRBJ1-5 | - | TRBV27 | TGTGCCAGCAGTTCCGACAGGGGACAGGGTCAGCCCCAGCATTTT | CASSSDRGQGQPQHF
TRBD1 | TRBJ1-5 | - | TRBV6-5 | TGTGCCAGCAGTCGGAAGGGACAGACCAATCAGCCCCAGCATTTT | CASSRKGQTNQPQHF
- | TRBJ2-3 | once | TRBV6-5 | TGTGCCAGCAGTTCTCGGACAGGCACAGATACGCAGTATTTT | CASSSRTGTDTQYF
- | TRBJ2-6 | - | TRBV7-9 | TGTGCCAGCAGCTCCGGGACTGGGGCCAACGTCCTGACTTTC | CASSSGTGANVLTF
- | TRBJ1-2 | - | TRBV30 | TGTGCCTGGAGTGTAGGGGGTTATGGCTACACCTTC | CAWSVGGYGYTF
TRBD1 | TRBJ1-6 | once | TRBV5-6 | TGTGCCAGCAGCCCAGGGACAGGCCGCGGGAATTCACCCCTCCACTTT | CASSPGTGRGNSPLHF
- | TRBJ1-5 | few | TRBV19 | TGTGCCAGTAGTATATGGGAGGGAAACCAGCCCCAGCATTTT | CASSIWEGNQPQHF
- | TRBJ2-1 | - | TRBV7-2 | TGTGCCAGCAGCTTAGCGTCAGGGGCCCCTGGGTACAATGAGCAGTTCTTC | CASSLASGAPGYNEQFF
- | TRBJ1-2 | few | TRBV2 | TGTGCCAGCAGTGGAGAGAACTATGGCTACACCTTC | CASSGENYGYTF
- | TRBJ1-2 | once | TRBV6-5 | TGTGCCAGCAGTCTAACAGCTTATTATGGCTACACCTTC | CASSLTAYYGYTF
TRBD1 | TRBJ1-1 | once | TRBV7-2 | TGTGCCAGCAGCTCCCAGACAGGGCTGAACACTGAAGCTTTCTTT | CASSSQTGLNTEAFF
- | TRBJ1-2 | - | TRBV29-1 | TGCAGCGTTGATCGGCAGGGGTTCACGGGCTACACCTTC | CSVDRQGFTGYTF
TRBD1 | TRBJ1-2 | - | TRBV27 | TGTGCCAGCAGTTTAGGGCGGACAGGGCTGAGGGGAAATGGCTACACCTTC | CASSLGRTGLRGNGYTF
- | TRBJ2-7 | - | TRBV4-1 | TGCGCCAGCAGCCCCGGAGAATCCCGATCCTACGAGCAGTACTTC | CASSPGESRSYEQYF